This T cell receptor (beta chain) was captured in a study of blood T cell repertoires in COVID-19. For the study at large: Sources were T cells, B-cell-depleted T cells, or PBMCs; the material itself was cDNA or gDNA.

Original handling: From reference gene primer amplification, estimates of nucleated cell counts were derived. Only in-frame clones appear in the TCRdb table, and some are missing; sequencing was by immunoSEQ multiplex PCR. Clone size and the V and J calls come from that table; the DNA yielded D and trimming. The repertoire holds 120,000 to 150,000 clones, with approximately 84% as singletons. Participants were aged about 18 to 90 years, lived in roughly 25 US areas, and enrolled virtually. Clinical histories supplied by participants themselves formed the basis of cohort assignment. This clone was detected a few times. The clonotype comes from a man in his forties or fifties with acute COVID-19. Source material: PBMCs or T cells enriched from blood (not recorded which).

This CDR3 reads CASRWGGHAGYTF. The CDR3, as DNA: TGTGCCAGCAGGTGGGGGGGCCACGCTGGCTACACCTTC. V is TRBV12-3 or TRBV12-4 and J is TRBJ1-2, with a possible D match to TRBD1 (6 bases). CDR3 length: 13 residues. V dropped 6 bases and J dropped 7 bases, with 15 bases sitting between them.